This is a list of T cell receptor beta chains from one sample in a study of blood T cells in healthy people across ages. MiXCR was run by TCRdb on the 5' RACE reads, yielding one entry per CDR3 protein. The table lists about 1.8 million distinct CDR3 sequences, 40% to 55% of them singletons. What was sequenced was blood. All receptors come from a woman aged 40 to 50 in good health. The CDR3 runs from the conserved cysteine through the conserved F or W. Each record gives: D gene, clone size, J gene, V gene, CDR3 DNA, CDR3 protein. D genes are given only for firm matches. Rows may omit the clone size; those that give it use once, few, many or a size class.

TRBD2,few,TRBJ2-5,TRBV5-6,TGTGCCAGCAGCTTACTACTAGCGGGGCTGTACCAAGAGACCCAGTACTTC,CASSLLLAGLYQETQYF
TRBD2,-,TRBJ2-4,TRBV9,TGTGCCAGCAGCGTGAGCGGGGGGGGCCAGTACTTC,CASSVSGGGQYF
-,-,TRBJ1-5,TRBV2,TGTGCCAGCAGTGAATTATTTTTGCAGGGCAGCAATCAGCCCCAGCATTTT,CASSELFLQGSNQPQHF
-,few,TRBJ1-2,TRBV7-9,TGTGCCAGCAGCCGCCCAGGGAACTATGGCTACACCTTC,CASSRPGNYGYTF
TRBD2,few,TRBJ2-5,TRBV6-2/TRBV6-3,TGTGCCAGCGGGCTAGCGGGGAACCAAGAGACCCAGTACTTC,CASGLAGNQETQYF
-,-,TRBJ2-5,TRBV24-1,TGTGCCACCAGTGATCAGGCGGCCGGGGTTGAGACCCAGTACTTC,CATSDQAAGVETQYF
-,few,TRBJ2-5,TRBV6-1,TGTGCCAGCGTAGGCACCCTCACGCACCAAGAGACCCAGTACTTC,CASVGTLTHQETQYF
-,few,TRBJ2-1,TRBV24-1,TGTGCCACCAGTGTCCCGCTCGGTGAGCAGTTCTTC,CATSVPLGEQFF
TRBD2,-,TRBJ2-1,TRBV29-1,TGCAGCGTTGAAGTACTAGCGGGGGGAGGGTACAATGAGCAGTTCTTC,CSVEVLAGGGYNEQFF
-,few,TRBJ2-7,TRBV5-1,TGCGCCAGCAGCCCCCCCACAAGAACCTACGAGCAGTACTTC,CASSPPTRTYEQYF